The T cell receptor (beta chain) described here comes from a study of shared clonotypes between healthy human individuals. The assay was immunoSEQ multiplex PCR, and TCRdb's table has in-frame clones only and misses some. The table lists more than 400,000 clones, 90% to 97% of them singletons. V lost 2 bases and J lost 3, with 11 bases in between. This CDR3 is built from 14 residues. The germline V gene encodes CDR1 LNHDA and CDR2 SQIVND (reference sequence). The chain employs TRBV19 and TRBJ2-7, with D possibly being TRBD1 (5 bases). The receptor's source is a woman in her thirties in good health. The sample consisted of naive CD4+ T cells sorted from blood. Subset meaning: CD45RA+ positively selected. The chain's CDR3 is CASSIRGLNYEQYF. In nucleotides, the CDR3 is TGTGCCAGTAGTATAAGGGGCCTCAACTACGAGCAGTACTTC.